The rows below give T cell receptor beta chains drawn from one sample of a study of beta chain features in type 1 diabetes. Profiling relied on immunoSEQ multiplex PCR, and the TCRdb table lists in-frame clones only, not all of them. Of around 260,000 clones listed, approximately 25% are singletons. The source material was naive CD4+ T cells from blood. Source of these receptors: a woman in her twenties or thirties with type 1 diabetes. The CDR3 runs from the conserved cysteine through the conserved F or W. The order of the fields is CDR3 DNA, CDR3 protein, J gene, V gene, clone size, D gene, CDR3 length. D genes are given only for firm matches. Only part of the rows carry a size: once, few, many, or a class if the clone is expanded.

TGCAGCGTTGAAGTCCGACAGGCGAACACTGAAGCTTTCTTT	CSVEVRQANTEAFF	TRBJ1-1	TRBV29-1	.	.	14
TGTGCCTGGATACCAGGGGGTTGGTACCAAGAGACCCAGTACTTC	CAWIPGGWYQETQYF	TRBJ2-5	TRBV30	.	TRBD1	15
TGCAGCGTTCCAACAGGGTCTGCTAACTATGGCTACACCTTC	CSVPTGSANYGYTF	TRBJ1-2	TRBV29-1	.	.	14
TGCGCCAGCAGCTTGAGTTCCGCAGGAACTTACACAGATACGCAGTATTTT	CASSLSSAGTYTDTQYF	TRBJ2-3	TRBV5-1	few	.	17
TGTGCCAGCTCCGCGACTACTGGCGACTATGGCTACACCTTC	CASSATTGDYGYTF	TRBJ1-2	TRBV18	.	.	14
TGTGCCAGCAGCAAGTGGGCCGCTAGCCGGGCTGACGAGCAGTACTTC	CASSKWAASRADEQYF	TRBJ2-7	TRBV21-1	.	.	16
TGTGCCAGCAGCTTATGGGCAGGGGAACATGGCTACACCTTC	CASSLWAGEHGYTF	TRBJ1-2	TRBV5-4	few	.	14
TGTGCCAGCTCACCAGGGAGCATCGGTCTGTTCTTC	CASSPGSIGLFF	TRBJ2-1	TRBV18	.	.	12
TGTGCCAGCTCACTATCGGGAGTTAATGAGCAGTTCTTC	CASSLSGVNEQFF	TRBJ2-1	TRBV14	.	.	13
TGTGCCAGCAGCTTGGAACCGGACCAAGAGACCCAGTACTTC	CASSLEPDQETQYF	TRBJ2-5	TRBV5-4	.	.	14
TGTGCCAGTGGGGGGAGGGCGGCCAAAAACATTCAGTACTTC	CASGGRAAKNIQYF	TRBJ2-4	TRBV2	.	TRBD2	14
TGTGCCAGCAGCGTAGAAAGGGGGCGAGTTACTCAGCCCCAGCATTTT	CASSVERGRVTQPQHF	TRBJ1-5	TRBV9	.	TRBD1	16
TGTGCCAGCAGCCCCGGGACAGGGGGCTATGGCTACACCTTC	CASSPGTGGYGYTF	TRBJ1-2	TRBV2	.	TRBD1	14
TGTGCCAGCAGCGTAGGGATGGTGGGAGAAACGGCGGGCACCGGGGAGCTGTTTTTT	CASSVGMVGETAGTGELFF	TRBJ2-2	TRBV9	few	.	19
TGTGCCAGCAGCGCAGAAAGACTGACCGAAGCTTTCTTT	CASSAERLTEAFF	TRBJ1-1	TRBV9	few	.	13
TGTGCCACTCAGGGTCTGGAGACCCAGTACTTC	CATQGLETQYF	TRBJ2-5	TRBV19	.	.	11
TGTGCCAGCAGCGGGGGTTGGGCCTACGAGCAGTACTTC	CASSGGWAYEQYF	TRBJ2-7	TRBV28	.	.	13
TGTGCCAGCAGCGTCCGGGACAGGGTATCTTTCTTT	CASSVRDRVSFF	TRBJ1-1	TRBV5-4	.	TRBD1	12
TGTGCCAGCAGCGTGTCTAGCGGAAACTCCTACGAGCAGTACTTC	CASSVSSGNSYEQYF	TRBJ2-7	TRBV9	.	TRBD2	15
TGTGCCAGCAGTTTATCCCTCCCCTCCTACGAGCAGTACTTC	CASSLSLPSYEQYF	TRBJ2-7	TRBV28	few	.	14
TGTGCCAGCGGGGGCGGTCCCCTCTACAATGAGCAGTTCTTC	CASGGGPLYNEQFF	TRBJ2-1	TRBV2	few	.	14
TGTGCCACCGGGGGCTCCTACAATGAGCAGTTCTTC	CATGGSYNEQFF	TRBJ2-1	TRBV28	.	.	12
TGTGCCAGCAGCCATAGGACAGGGGCTGTGAATGAGCAGTTCTTC	CASSHRTGAVNEQFF	TRBJ2-1	TRBV11-3	.	TRBD1	15
TGCGCCAGCAGCCGGACAGTAGCGGGAAGTGGGGAGACCCAGTACTTC	CASSRTVAGSGETQYF	TRBJ2-5	TRBV5-1	.	TRBD2	16
TGTGCCTGGAGTGTACTCAGGGGTGCGTTCGGCCCCCAGCATTTT	CAWSVLRGAFGPQHF	TRBJ1-5	TRBV30	.	.	15
TGTGCCATCAGTGAACTAGCGGGCTACGAGCAGTACTTC	CAISELAGYEQYF	TRBJ2-7	TRBV10-3	.	TRBD2	13
TGCGCCAGCAGTCAAACAACAGGACTAGCGAGAAGGACGAACACCGGGGAGCTGTTTTTT	CASSQTTGLARRTNTGELFF	TRBJ2-2	TRBV23-1	few	TRBD2	20
TGTGCCAGCAGCGGCAAAAACATTCAGTACTTC	CASSGKNIQYF	TRBJ2-4	TRBV2	few	.	11
TGTGCCAGCAGCGCCCGACGGGAAGAGACCCAGTACTTC	CASSARREETQYF	TRBJ2-5	TRBV7-3	few	.	13
TGTGCCAGCAGCGTAGCGAGTGATCACTTCTACGAGCAGTACTTC	CASSVASDHFYEQYF	TRBJ2-7	TRBV9	.	.	15
TGTGCCAGCAGTTCTCCGGGATCTGAGCAGTTCTTC	CASSSPGSEQFF	TRBJ2-1	TRBV6-5	.	.	12
TGTGCCAGCAGCCGGACAGGTCTGGAAAATGGCTACACCTTC	CASSRTGLENGYTF	TRBJ1-2	TRBV14	.	TRBD1	14
TGTGCCAGCAGTGGCGCAGGGGGCGAGCAGTACTTC	CASSGAGGEQYF	TRBJ2-7	TRBV2	.	TRBD1	12
TGTGCCAGTAGTACGGACAGGGAAAATGAGCAGTTCTTC	CASSTDRENEQFF	TRBJ2-1	TRBV19	.	TRBD1	13
TGTGCCAGCTCACCCTCAAGAGGAGAAGCAACTAATGAAAAACTGTTTTTT	CASSPSRGEATNEKLFF	TRBJ1-4	TRBV18	.	.	17
TGTGCCACCAGCAGAGGTGGGACAGGGGGTAATGAGCAGTTCTTC	CATSRGGTGGNEQFF	TRBJ2-1	TRBV15	.	TRBD1	15
TGTGCCAGCAGCTTGCGGAGCGTTGAGCAGTTCTTC	CASSLRSVEQFF	TRBJ2-1	TRBV7-9	few	.	12
TGTGCCAGTCGAGCGGGAGCCTCCTACAATGAGCAGTTCTTC	CASRAGASYNEQFF	TRBJ2-1	TRBV28	few	TRBD2	14
TGCGCCAGCAGCTTGATCCCGGGACAGTCCTACAATGAGCAGTTCTTC	CASSLIPGQSYNEQFF	TRBJ2-1	TRBV5-1	.	TRBD1	16
TGCAGCGTTGTCCAGTTCGAGGGAACCTACGAGCAGTACTTC	CSVVQFEGTYEQYF	TRBJ2-7	TRBV29-1	.	.	14
TGTGCCAGTAGTATCGAGGGCAATCAGCCCCAGCATTTT	CASSIEGNQPQHF	TRBJ1-5	TRBV19	few	.	13
TGCAGCGCCGGGACACTAGCTAACTATGGCTACACCTTC	CSAGTLANYGYTF	TRBJ1-2	TRBV29-1	few	.	13
TGTGCCAGCAGCTTGTGGGGGACTAGCACAGATACGCAGTATTTT	CASSLWGTSTDTQYF	TRBJ2-3	TRBV5-6	few	.	15
TGTGCCAGCTCTCGGGGAAGACCAGATACGCAGTATTTT	CASSRGRPDTQYF	TRBJ2-3	TRBV7-2	few	.	13